This TCR beta chain was retrieved from a study of cytomegalovirus exposure and HLA in healthy donors. Study-level points and caveats: TRBV6-2, TRBV6-3 and other indistinguishable V segments were excluded. Analyses of presence/absence relied on an assumption of roughly uniform sequencing depth across donors.

A multiplex PCR was run with 60 Vbeta primers and 13 Jbeta primers. Data came from immunoSEQ multiplex PCR; TCRdb stores just in-frame clones and leaves some out. The repertoire has some 150,000 clones, roughly 79% of them found once; the top ten carry about 1%. This clone was seen once. What it recognizes is unknown. Germline CDR1 and CDR2: SGHTA and FQGNSA. After removal of 4 bases from V and 6 bases from J, the junction contained 12 bases not matched to a gene. CDR3 length equals 16 residues. This TCR derives from a male donor in good health and CMV-seronegative. This chain links TRBV7-2 with TRBJ2-7, with TRBD2 identical over 10 bases. Sequenced sample: PBMCs. The CDR3 DNA sequence: TGTGCCAGCAGCTCTGGAACCGGGACTAGCGTCCGCGAGCAGTACTTC. Its translation: CASSSGTGTSVREQYF.